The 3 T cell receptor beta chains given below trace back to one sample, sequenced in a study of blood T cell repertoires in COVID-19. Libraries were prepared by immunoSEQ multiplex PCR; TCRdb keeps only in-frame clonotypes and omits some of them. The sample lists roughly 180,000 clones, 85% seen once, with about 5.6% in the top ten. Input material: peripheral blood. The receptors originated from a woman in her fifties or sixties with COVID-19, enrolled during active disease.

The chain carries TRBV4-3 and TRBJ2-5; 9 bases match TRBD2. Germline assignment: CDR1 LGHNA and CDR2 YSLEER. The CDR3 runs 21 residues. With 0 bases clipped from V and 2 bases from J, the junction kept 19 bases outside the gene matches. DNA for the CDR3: TGCGCCAGCAGCCAAGATAACTGGACGGTCTTAGCGGGGGATAAACAAGAGACCCAGTACTTC. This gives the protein CASSQDNWTVLAGDKQETQYF.

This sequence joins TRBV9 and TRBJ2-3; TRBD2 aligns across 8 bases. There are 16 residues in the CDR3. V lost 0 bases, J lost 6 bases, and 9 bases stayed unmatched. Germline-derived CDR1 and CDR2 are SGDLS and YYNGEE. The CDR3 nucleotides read TGTGCCAGCAGCGTAGAGGGTAGCGGGGTTGGGGATACGCAGTATTTT. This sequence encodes CASSVEGSGVGDTQYF.

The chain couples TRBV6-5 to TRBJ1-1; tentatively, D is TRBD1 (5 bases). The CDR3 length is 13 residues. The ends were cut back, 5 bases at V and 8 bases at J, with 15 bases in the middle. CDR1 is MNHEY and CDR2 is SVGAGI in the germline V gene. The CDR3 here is CASSNRTPKEAFF. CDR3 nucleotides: TGTGCCAGCAGTAACCGGACACCCAAGGAAGCTTTCTTT.